This is a list of T cell receptor beta chains from one sample in a study of T cell responses to AZD1222 COVID-19 vaccine. Clones were read by immunoSEQ multiplex PCR, and TCRdb kept only the in-frame ones, dropping some. The top ten hold 8% to 13% of the sample, which has some 30,000 clones, around 84% seen once. This specimen consisted of peripheral blood, obtained 28 days after the second AZD1222 dose. The receptors come from an adult who received the AZD1222 COVID-19 vaccine. The CDR3 runs from the conserved cysteine through the conserved F or W. D genes are given only for firm matches. The size of a clone is reported for some rows only, either as once, few or many, or as a class for expanded clones.

clone size: few; V gene: TRBV3-1/TRBV3-2; D gene: .; J gene: TRBJ1-1; CDR3 length: 11; CDR3 DNA: TGTGCCAGCAGCCAAGATGTGCTGGTTTTCTTT; CDR3 protein: CASSQDVLVFF
clone size: few; V gene: TRBV11-2; D gene: TRBD1; J gene: TRBJ2-7; CDR3 length: 19; CDR3 DNA: TGTGCCAGCAGCTTAGTTAGAGGGGGTGGGGACAGGGCCTCCTACGAGCAGTACTTC; CDR3 protein: CASSLVRGGGDRASYEQYF
clone size: .; V gene: TRBV24-1; D gene: .; J gene: TRBJ2-1; CDR3 length: 13; CDR3 DNA: TGTGCCACCAGTGATTTGCGGGGCTATGAGCAGTTCTTC; CDR3 protein: CATSDLRGYEQFF
clone size: .; V gene: TRBV19; D gene: .; J gene: TRBJ1-3; CDR3 length: 16; CDR3 DNA: TGTGCCAGTAGTATATCAGGGCATATGTCTGGAAACACCATATATTTT; CDR3 protein: CASSISGHMSGNTIYF
clone size: once; V gene: TRBV2; D gene: .; J gene: TRBJ2-1; CDR3 length: 10; CDR3 DNA: TGTGCCAGCAGGGGAAATGAGCAGTTCTTC; CDR3 protein: CASRGNEQFF
clone size: .; V gene: TRBV5-1; D gene: .; J gene: TRBJ2-7; CDR3 length: 13; CDR3 DNA: TGCGCCAGCAGCTTGCGGGGGAATTACGAGCAGTACTTC; CDR3 protein: CASSLRGNYEQYF
clone size: once; V gene: TRBV3-1/TRBV3-2; D gene: .; J gene: TRBJ2-1; CDR3 length: 15; CDR3 DNA: TGTGCCAGCAGCCAAGACGACGTTACCTACAATGAGCAGTTCTTC; CDR3 protein: CASSQDDVTYNEQFF
clone size: .; V gene: TRBV7-2; D gene: .; J gene: TRBJ1-1; CDR3 length: 15; CDR3 DNA: TGTGCCAGCAGCCCGCCCCTCTATGGGAACACTGAAGCTTTCTTT; CDR3 protein: CASSPPLYGNTEAFF
clone size: large; V gene: TRBV3-1/TRBV3-2; D gene: TRBD1; J gene: TRBJ1-2; CDR3 length: 15; CDR3 DNA: TGTGCCAGCAGCCAAGACCGGGACAGGGGATATGGCTACACCTTC; CDR3 protein: CASSQDRDRGYGYTF
clone size: .; V gene: TRBV5-1; D gene: .; J gene: TRBJ1-6; CDR3 length: 16; CDR3 DNA: TGCGCCAGCAGCTTGGTCGGCGCCAGAGATAATTCACCCCTCCACTTT; CDR3 protein: CASSLVGARDNSPLHF
clone size: .; V gene: TRBV5-8; D gene: .; J gene: TRBJ1-2; CDR3 length: 12; CDR3 DNA: TGTGCCAGCAGCTTGAGTGGCTATGGCTATACCTTC; CDR3 protein: CASSLSGYGYTF
clone size: .; V gene: TRBV6-4; D gene: .; J gene: TRBJ1-2; CDR3 length: 17; CDR3 DNA: TGTGCCAGCAGTGGGTCCTGGTCCGGGACTGTATCCTATGGCTACACCTTC; CDR3 protein: CASSGSWSGTVSYGYTF
clone size: .; V gene: TRBV7-2; D gene: .; J gene: TRBJ2-2; CDR3 length: 15; CDR3 DNA: TGTGCCAGCAGCTTATTCCGGGGCGACACCGGGGAGCTGTTTTTT; CDR3 protein: CASSLFRGDTGELFF
clone size: .; V gene: TRBV24-1; D gene: .; J gene: TRBJ1-2; CDR3 length: 13; CDR3 DNA: TGTGCCACCAGCCAAGGGGGGGGTAGAGGCTACACCTTC; CDR3 protein: CATSQGGGRGYTF
clone size: once; V gene: TRBV10-3; D gene: .; J gene: TRBJ2-7; CDR3 length: 13; CDR3 DNA: TGTGCCGCCAGCCGGGATCCAGGCTACGAGCAGTACTTC; CDR3 protein: CAASRDPGYEQYF
clone size: .; V gene: TRBV5-1; D gene: TRBD1; J gene: TRBJ1-2; CDR3 length: 14; CDR3 DNA: TGCGCCAGCAGCTTGGGAATAGGACAGGGGGGCTACACCTTC; CDR3 protein: CASSLGIGQGGYTF
clone size: once; V gene: TRBV5-1; D gene: .; J gene: TRBJ1-4; CDR3 length: 13; CDR3 DNA: TGCGCCAGCAGCTTGTTGACGTCCGAAAAACTGTTTTTT; CDR3 protein: CASSLLTSEKLFF
clone size: .; V gene: TRBV20-1; D gene: .; J gene: TRBJ1-2; CDR3 length: 11; CDR3 DNA: TGCAGTGGTCCACAGGGTTTAAGCTACACCTTC; CDR3 protein: CSGPQGLSYTF
clone size: once; V gene: TRBV6-1; D gene: TRBD2; J gene: TRBJ2-7; CDR3 length: 16; CDR3 DNA: TGTGCCAGCAGTGTCCCTGTGGCGGGAGTTAGCGACGAGCAGTACTTC; CDR3 protein: CASSVPVAGVSDEQYF
clone size: medium-sized; V gene: TRBV29-1; D gene: TRBD1; J gene: TRBJ2-7; CDR3 length: 15; CDR3 DNA: TGCAGCGTTGTGGAAGACAGGGGACGCCCCTACGAGCAGTACTTC; CDR3 protein: CSVVEDRGRPYEQYF
clone size: few; V gene: TRBV11-2; D gene: .; J gene: TRBJ1-2; CDR3 length: 10; CDR3 DNA: TGTGCCAGCGGAGAGCATGGCTACACCTTC; CDR3 protein: CASGEHGYTF
clone size: few; V gene: TRBV12-5; D gene: .; J gene: TRBJ1-1; CDR3 length: 13; CDR3 DNA: TGTGCTACCAATAGGGGAGGGAACACTGAAGCTTTCTTT; CDR3 protein: CATNRGGNTEAFF
clone size: .; V gene: TRBV10-3; D gene: .; J gene: TRBJ1-1; CDR3 length: 11; CDR3 DNA: TGTGCCATCAGTGCCGACACTGAAGCTTTCTTT; CDR3 protein: CAISADTEAFF
clone size: .; V gene: TRBV12-5; D gene: TRBD2; J gene: TRBJ2-3; CDR3 length: 17; CDR3 DNA: TGTGCTAGTGGTTTCCGACTAGCGGGGGAGGGCACAGATACGCAGTATTTT; CDR3 protein: CASGFRLAGEGTDTQYF
clone size: .; V gene: TRBV6-5; D gene: .; J gene: TRBJ1-4; CDR3 length: 14; CDR3 DNA: TGTGCCAGCAGCTACGCGGGAGGGAATGAAAAACTGTTTTTT; CDR3 protein: CASSYAGGNEKLFF
clone size: .; V gene: TRBV19; D gene: .; J gene: TRBJ2-3; CDR3 length: 14; CDR3 DNA: TGTGCCAGTAGTATTACCGGGCGAGGAGATACGCAGTATTTT; CDR3 protein: CASSITGRGDTQYF
clone size: .; V gene: TRBV27; D gene: .; J gene: TRBJ1-2; CDR3 length: 15; CDR3 DNA: TGTGCCAGCAGGGAAAAGACGGCAGCTAACTATGGCTACACCTTC; CDR3 protein: CASREKTAANYGYTF